This T cell receptor (beta chain) came from a study of type 1 regulatory T cells. One entry per CDR3 protein results from TCRdb running MiXCR on the reads. The sample has 60,000 to 80,000 distinct CDR3 sequences; 55% to 80% are singletons. The CDR3 is made up of 16 amino acids. Deletions cut 3 bases from V and 5 bases from J, with 19 bases between. Germline V CDR1 and CDR2: KGHDR, SFDVKD. This clonotype was seen only a few times. Antigen specificity is unknown. The material sequenced was cultured T cells, either the whole culture or a sorted T cell fraction (not recorded which). Subset meaning: Tr1-enriched cell product generated in vitro against host alloantigens. The TCR sequence derives from a human donor in good health. The J gene is TRBJ2-7, the V gene TRBV24-1; a possible D gene is TRBD1 (5 bases). The CDR3 region has the DNA TGTGCCACCAGTGATCCCCAGGGAAAGGGCCGGAACGAGCAGTACTTC. This codes for CATSDPQGKGRNEQYF.